This TCR beta chain derives from a study of cytomegalovirus exposure and HLA in healthy donors. J lost 2 bases, V lost 5 bases, and 12 bases had no gene match. The CDR3 has 17 residues. Germline V gene lookup returns CDR1 SGHVS and CDR2 FNYEAQ. Primers: 60 Vbeta forward and 13 Jbeta reverse. Sequencing used immunoSEQ multiplex PCR; TCRdb keeps in-frame clones, though not all of them. The sample lists about 200,000 clones, 86% occurring once. Nominal health characterized the donors when sampled, though unrecorded immune exposures were likely. Points from the study as a whole: The authors listed about 170 TCR beta chains as cytomegalovirus-associated.

Remarks on this clone: No antigen is known for it.

The clonotype was recovered from a young woman in good health and CMV-seronegative. The rearrangement uses TRBV7-6 and TRBJ2-7, with 10 nucleotides matching TRBD2. Input material: PBMCs. The CDR3 is CASSVFPGLARPYEQYF. CDR3 bases: TGTGCCAGCAGCGTGTTTCCGGGACTAGCGAGGCCCTACGAGCAGTACTTC.